The 3 T cell receptor beta chains in this list originate from one sample, sequenced in a study of cytomegalovirus exposure and HLA in healthy donors. Some clones are missing from TCRdb's copy, which holds only in-frame ones; the method was immunoSEQ multiplex PCR. The sample holds approximately 300,000 clones, about 90% seen once. Material: PBMCs. These receptors all stem from a woman aged 25 to 39 in good health and CMV-seropositive.

The rearrangement joins TRBV5-4 to TRBJ2-2; D not resolved. V lost 4 bases to trimming and J lost 7 bases, with 14 bases between them. CDR3 length equals 14 residues. Germline CDR1 reads SGHNT; CDR2 reads YYREEE (reference sequence). The chain's CDR3 is CASSPTVSGGELFF. The CDR3 coding sequence is TGTGCCAGCAGCCCCACAGTTTCCGGCGGGGAGCTGTTTTTT. The full variable domain, completed using reference TRBV5-4 and TRBJ2-2, is ETGVTQSPTHLIKTRGQQVTLRCSSQSGHNTVSWYQQALGQGPQFIFQYYREEENGRGNFPPRFSGLQFPNYSSELNVNALELDDSALYLCASSPTVSGGELFFGEGSRLTVL.

This clone was observed once. The chain links TRBV6-1 to TRBJ2-5; D unresolved. Between the trimmed V and J ends, which lost 10 bases and 4 bases, there was a span of 16 bases. Germline values: CDR1 MNHNS, CDR2 SASEGT. The CDR3 contains 13 residues. DNA of the CDR3: TGTGCCATCTTACTAAAGGACGTAGAGACCCAGTACTTC. It translates to CAILLKDVETQYF.

This rearrangement joins TRBV5-4 to TRBJ2-5; TRBD2 matches 15 bases. The CDR3 is 15 amino acids. Germline V lookup: CDR1 SGHNT, CDR2 YYREEE (reference sequence). The V segment lost 5 bases and the J segment 5 bases; nucleotides outside the gene matches: 4. The CDR3 reads CASSRTSGREETQYF. The CDR3 region has the DNA TGTGCCAGCAGTCGGACTAGCGGGAGGGAGGAGACCCAGTACTTC.